This T cell receptor beta chain was captured by sequencing in a study of read filtering for tumor transcriptome and immune sequencing. The wider study: Mean patient age was approximately 71 years, range roughly 40 to 85; around 17 male, 12 to 15 female. Per sample, TCR-region reads ranged about 4 to 11 million by IR-seq, roughly 75 to 1,400 by RNA-seq. Study results and caveats: The sorted CD138-negative fraction was a mixed bone marrow immune population, not purified T cells.

Bone marrow was sampled from every patient at the time of active disease. The CDR3 extends over 13 amino acids. CDR1 MDHEN and CDR2 SYDVKM come from the germline V gene. V was cut by 8 bases and J by 8 bases, with 19 bases left in between. Regarding this clonotype: Antigen specificity is unknown.

Molecular barcoded adaptors covering alpha/delta and beta/gamma chains were used on 400 ng RNA. TCRdb reprocessed the reads with MiXCR, giving one entry per CDR3 protein. The data hold about 130,000 distinct CDR3 sequences, with 13% observed a single time. The J gene is TRBJ2-7, the V gene TRBV28; D is tentatively TRBD1 or TRBD2 (6 bases each). The TCR was taken from a donor at least 40 years old with multiple myeloma. Sequences were obtained from a population of CD138-negative cells sorted from bone marrow. The CDR3: CASEPGGQSQQYF. For the CDR3, the DNA is TGTGCCAGCGAACCTGGGGGGCAGAGTCAGCAGTACTTC. Full variable domain (rest looked up from reference TRBV28 and TRBJ2-7): DVKVTQSSRYLVKRTGEKVFLECVQDMDHENMFWYRQDPGLGLRLIYFSYDVKMKEKGDIPEGYSVSREKKERFSLILESASTNQTSMYLCASEPGGQSQQYFGPGTRLTVT.